This entry lists 10 T cell receptor beta chains sequenced from one sample in a study of CD8+ T cells in alopecia areata. Extracted from the samples, RNA was reverse transcribed into cDNA to serve as the sequencing template. Assay: immunoSEQ multiplex PCR; the TCRdb copy retains only in-frame clones and omits some. The repertoire has some 190,000 clones, around 56% of them found once; the top ten carry approximately 0.7%. Treatment meaning: oral pan-JAK inhibitor, 5-10 mg twice daily. Sequenced here: CD4+ T cells sorted from blood, sampled at week 4, from a patient treated with tofacitinib. These TCRs come from a human donor with alopecia areata.

The V gene is TRBV29-1, the J gene TRBJ2-7; 8 nucleotides line up with TRBD2. The V gene end was trimmed by 3 bases and the J gene end by 0 bases; junction bases not matched to a gene: 4. The CDR3 is made up of 14 amino acids. Germline V gene sequence: CDR1 SQVTM, CDR2 ANQGSEA. CDR3: CSVEGGGSSYEQYF. Written as DNA, the CDR3 is TGCAGCGTTGAGGGCGGGGGGAGCTCCTACGAGCAGTACTTC.

CDR3 protein: CASSLGLSAGNEQFF. As DNA, the CDR3 is TGTGCCAGCAGCCTCGGACTATCGGCAGGAAATGAGCAGTTCTTC. The genes are TRBV11-3 and TRBJ2-1; weak D call: TRBD2 (6 bases). The germline V gene encodes CDR1 SGHNT and CDR2 YENEEA. V was shortened by 5 bases and J by 7 bases, with 18 bases between the two germline ends. This CDR3 comprises 15 residues.

The table lists this clone with a few counts. The V gene is TRBV25-1, the J gene TRBJ1-2; D may be TRBD1 (6 bases). The CDR3 covers 17 residues. Germline assignment: CDR1 MGHDK and CDR2 SYGVNS. V shed 5 bases and J shed 5 bases, with 24 bases lying between them. CDR3 loop: CASSPSKGHNQIYGYTF. The CDR3, as DNA: TGTGCCAGCAGTCCTTCGAAGGGACACAACCAAATATATGGCTACACCTTC.

The chain couples TRBV2 to TRBJ1-2; D unclear. The length of the CDR3 is 15 residues. V was pared by 2 bases and J by 4 bases, with 14 bases between. Germline V CDR1 and CDR2: SNHLY, FYNNEI. CDR3: CASSENLGRTYGYTF. The DNA of the CDR3 is TGTGCCAGCAGTGAAAATCTGGGCCGGACCTATGGCTACACCTTC.

The chain has TRBV28 and TRBJ2-3; D is unclear. The V end was cut by 10 bases, the J end by 2 bases, with 10 bases between. The CDR3 loop spans 12 amino acids. Germline CDR1 is MDHEN and CDR2 is SYDVKM. For the CDR3, the DNA is TGTGCCACTGGGCTCCTCACAGATACGCAGTATTTT. Its translation: CATGLLTDTQYF.

The chain is built from TRBV30 and TRBJ2-1; D is perhaps TRBD2 (6 bases). The CDR3 has 17 residues. The V end was cut by 0 bases, the J end by 6 bases, with 21 bases between. Germline CDR1 is GTSNPN and CDR2 is SVGIG (reference sequence). The CDR3 reads CAWSVRGKAGRSNEQFF. The CDR3 DNA follows: TGTGCCTGGAGTGTACGGGGAAAGGCGGGACGCAGCAATGAGCAGTTCTTC.

The rearrangement links TRBV6-6 to TRBJ1-1, with D perhaps matching TRBD1 (5 bases). Deletions cut 0 bases from V and 6 bases from J, with 11 bases between. This CDR3 is built from 14 residues. Germline CDR1 is MNHNY and CDR2 is SVGAGI (reference sequence). CDR3 coding DNA: TGTGCCAGCAGTTACTCTGGCAGGGCCCCTGAAGCTTTCTTT. Translated: CASSYSGRAPEAFF.

As to this clone: The sample contains more than one DNA sequence encoding this CDR3. The V call is TRBV2, the J call TRBJ2-6; no firm D call. Trimming took 7 bases from V and 1 from J, leaving 5 bases between them. Per germline, CDR1 SNHLY and CDR2 FYNNEI. The CDR3 is made up of 13 amino acids. Here the CDR3 reads CASTRSGANVLTF. CDR3 nucleotide sequence: TGTGCCAGCACCCGATCTGGGGCCAACGTCCTGACTTTC. Filled out from reference TRBV2 and TRBJ2-6, the complete variable domain reads EPEVTQTPSHQVTQMGQEVILRCVPISNHLYFYWYRQILGQKVEFLVSFYNNEISEKSEIFDDQFSVERPDGSNFTLKIRSTKLEDSAMYFCASTRSGANVLTFGAGSRLTVL.

This clone was seen a few times. V usage is TRBV7-2 and J usage is TRBJ2-1; TRBD1 is a possible D gene (6 bases). Between the trimmed V and J ends, which lost 8 bases and 2 bases, there was a span of 10 bases. The germline V gene has CDR1 SGHTA and CDR2 FQGNSA. The CDR3 spans 13 residues. The CDR3, as DNA: TGTGCCAGCTCAGCAGGGGCCTACAATGAGCAGTTCTTC. This translates into CASSAGAYNEQFF.

The V and J genes are TRBV29-1 and TRBJ1-2; TRBD1 agrees at 7 bases. Germline CDR1 and CDR2: SQVTM and ANQGSEA. There are 14 residues in the CDR3. The ends lost 2 bases at V and 5 bases at J; junction bases unmatched: 8. The CDR3 sequence: CSVEPGTAPYGYTF. CDR3 in DNA: TGCAGCGTTGAACCAGGGACAGCACCTTATGGCTACACCTTC.